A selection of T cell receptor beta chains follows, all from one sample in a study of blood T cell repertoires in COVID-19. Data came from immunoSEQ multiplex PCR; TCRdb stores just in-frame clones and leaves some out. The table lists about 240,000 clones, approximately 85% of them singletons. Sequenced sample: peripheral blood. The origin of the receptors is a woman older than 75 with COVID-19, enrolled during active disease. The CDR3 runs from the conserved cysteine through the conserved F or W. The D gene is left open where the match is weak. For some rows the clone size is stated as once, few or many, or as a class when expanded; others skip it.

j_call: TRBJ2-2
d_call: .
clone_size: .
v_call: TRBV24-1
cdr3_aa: CATSDYTGELFF
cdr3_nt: TGTGCCACCAGTGACTACACCGGGGAGCTGTTTTTT

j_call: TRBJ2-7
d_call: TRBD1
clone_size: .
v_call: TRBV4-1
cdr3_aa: CASSHGQGGEQYF
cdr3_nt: TGCGCCAGCAGCCACGGACAGGGAGGCGAGCAGTACTTC

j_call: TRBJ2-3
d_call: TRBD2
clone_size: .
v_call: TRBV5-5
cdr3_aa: CASTRGGATDTQYF
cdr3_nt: TGTGCCAGCACCCGGGGGGGGGCGACAGATACGCAGTATTTT

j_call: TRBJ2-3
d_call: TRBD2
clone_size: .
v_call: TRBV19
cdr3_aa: CASSIWAGGTDTQYF
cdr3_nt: TGTGCCAGTAGTATATGGGCGGGGGGCACAGATACGCAGTATTTT

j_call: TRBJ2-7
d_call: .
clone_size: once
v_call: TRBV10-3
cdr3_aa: CATSRTDTYEQYF
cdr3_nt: TGTGCCACTTCCCGGACAGATACGTACGAGCAGTACTTC

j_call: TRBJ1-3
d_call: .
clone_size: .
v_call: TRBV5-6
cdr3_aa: CASSLGGVTNIYF
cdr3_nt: TGTGCCAGCAGCTTGGGCGGGGTTACGAACATATATTTT

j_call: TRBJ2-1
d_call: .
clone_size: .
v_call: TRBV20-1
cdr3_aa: CSARIEGEQFF
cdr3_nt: TGCAGTGCTAGAATCGAGGGTGAGCAGTTCTTC

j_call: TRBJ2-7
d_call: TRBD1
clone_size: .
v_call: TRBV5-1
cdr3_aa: CASQQSVGDRGLSEQYF
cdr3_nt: TGCGCCAGCCAGCAATCCGTGGGGGACAGGGGGCTTTCCGAGCAGTACTTC

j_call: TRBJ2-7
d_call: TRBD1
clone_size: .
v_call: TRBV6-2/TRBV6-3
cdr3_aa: CASSRSGGGYEQYF
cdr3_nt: TGTGCCAGCAGTCGGTCAGGGGGCGGCTACGAGCAGTACTTC

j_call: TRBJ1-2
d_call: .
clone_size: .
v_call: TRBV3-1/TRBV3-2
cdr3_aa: CASSDRGFNYGYTF
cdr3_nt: TGTGCCAGCAGCGACCGGGGATTTAACTATGGCTACACCTTC

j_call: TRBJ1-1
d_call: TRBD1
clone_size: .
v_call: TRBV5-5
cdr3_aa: CASSTQGARISGTEAFF
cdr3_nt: TGTGCCAGCAGTACCCAGGGGGCGAGAATCAGTGGCACTGAAGCTTTCTTT

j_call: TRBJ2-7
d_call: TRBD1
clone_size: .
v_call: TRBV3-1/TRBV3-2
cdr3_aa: CASSQGTGGYEQYF
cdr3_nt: TGTGCCAGCAGCCAAGGGACAGGGGGGTACGAGCAGTACTTC

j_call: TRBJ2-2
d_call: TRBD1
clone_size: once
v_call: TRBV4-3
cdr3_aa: CASSQVRFRSSGGNTGELFF
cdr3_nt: TGCGCCAGCAGCCAAGTACGTTTTAGGTCGTCAGGGGGAAACACCGGGGAGCTGTTTTTT

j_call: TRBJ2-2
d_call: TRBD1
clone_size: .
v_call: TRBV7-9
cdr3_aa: CASSFDRGSYTGELFF
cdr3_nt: TGTGCCAGCAGTTTCGACAGGGGGAGTTACACCGGGGAGCTGTTTTTT

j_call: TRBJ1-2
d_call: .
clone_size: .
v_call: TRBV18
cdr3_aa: CASSPPLLTDYGYTF
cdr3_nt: TGTGCCAGCTCACCCCCCTTGCTCACAGACTATGGCTACACCTTC

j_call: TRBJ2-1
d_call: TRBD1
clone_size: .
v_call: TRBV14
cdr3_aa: CASSPRDSSYNEQFF
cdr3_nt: TGTGCCAGCAGCCCCCGGGACAGCTCCTACAATGAGCAGTTCTTC

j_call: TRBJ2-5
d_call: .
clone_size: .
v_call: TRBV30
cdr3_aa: CAWSVGSQETQYF
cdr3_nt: TGTGCCTGGAGTGTAGGGAGCCAAGAGACCCAGTACTTC

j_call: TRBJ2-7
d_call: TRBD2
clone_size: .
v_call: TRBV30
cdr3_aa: CAWSVSAGFNYEQYF
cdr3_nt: TGTGCCTGGAGTGTATCAGCGGGGTTCAACTACGAGCAGTACTTC

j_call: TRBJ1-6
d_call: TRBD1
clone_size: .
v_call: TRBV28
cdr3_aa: CASRSGTAYSPLHF
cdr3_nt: TGTGCCAGCAGATCCGGGACAGCCTATTCACCCCTCCACTTT

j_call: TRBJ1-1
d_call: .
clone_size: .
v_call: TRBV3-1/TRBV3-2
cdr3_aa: CASSQAANPRQGAFF
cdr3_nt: TGTGCCAGCAGCCAAGCGGCGAATCCGAGACAAGGAGCTTTCTTT

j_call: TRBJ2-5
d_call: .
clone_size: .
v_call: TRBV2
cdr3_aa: CASSGAGGTQYF
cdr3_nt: TGTGCCAGCAGTGGAGCCGGGGGGACCCAGTACTTC

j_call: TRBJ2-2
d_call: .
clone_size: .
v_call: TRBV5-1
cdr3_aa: CASSLVGATGELFF
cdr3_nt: TGCGCCAGCAGCTTGGTGGGAGCGACCGGGGAGCTGTTTTTT

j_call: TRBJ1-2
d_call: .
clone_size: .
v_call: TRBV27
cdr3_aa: CASSPFRTDYGYTF
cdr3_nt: TGTGCCAGCAGTCCCTTTAGGACTGACTATGGCTACACCTTC

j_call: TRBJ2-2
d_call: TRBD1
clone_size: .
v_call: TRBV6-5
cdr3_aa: CASLGTGAPGELFF
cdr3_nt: TGTGCCAGCTTAGGAACAGGGGCTCCCGGGGAGCTGTTTTTT

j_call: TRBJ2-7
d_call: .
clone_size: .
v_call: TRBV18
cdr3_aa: CASSPSLGYEQYF
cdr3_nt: TGTGCCAGCTCACCATCTCTCGGCTACGAGCAGTACTTC

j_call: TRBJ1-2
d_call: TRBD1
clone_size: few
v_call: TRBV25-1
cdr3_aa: CASSELDREGGYTF
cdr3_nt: TGTGCCAGCAGTGAACTCGACAGGGAAGGTGGCTACACCTTC

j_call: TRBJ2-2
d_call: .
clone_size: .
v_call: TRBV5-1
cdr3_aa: CASSSGFTGELFF
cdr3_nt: TGCGCCAGCAGCTCCGGGTTCACCGGGGAGCTGTTTTTT

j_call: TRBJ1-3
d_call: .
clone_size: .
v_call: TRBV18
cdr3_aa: CASSPPGLGNTIYF
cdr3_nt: TGTGCCAGCTCACCACCGGGGCTTGGAAACACCATATATTTT

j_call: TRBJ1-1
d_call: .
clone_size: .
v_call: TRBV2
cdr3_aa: CASTMTGNTEAFF
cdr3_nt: TGTGCCAGCACCATGACAGGGAACACTGAAGCTTTCTTT

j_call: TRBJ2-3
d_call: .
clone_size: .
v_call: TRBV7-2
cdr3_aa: CASSFGSGFYTDTQYF
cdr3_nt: TGTGCCAGCAGCTTCGGATCAGGGTTTTACACAGATACGCAGTATTTT

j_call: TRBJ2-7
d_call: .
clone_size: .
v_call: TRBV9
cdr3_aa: CASSVGDSPFEQYF
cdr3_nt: TGTGCCAGCAGCGTAGGAGACAGCCCCTTTGAGCAGTACTTC

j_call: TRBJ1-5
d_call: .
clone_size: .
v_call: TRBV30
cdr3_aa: CAWALGGVAQPQHF
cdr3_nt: TGTGCCTGGGCTCTGGGGGGGGTTGCTCAGCCCCAGCATTTT

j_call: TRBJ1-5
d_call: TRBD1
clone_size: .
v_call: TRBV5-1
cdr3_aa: CASSWTGGPSQPQHF
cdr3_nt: TGCGCCAGCAGCTGGACAGGGGGCCCAAGTCAGCCCCAGCATTTT

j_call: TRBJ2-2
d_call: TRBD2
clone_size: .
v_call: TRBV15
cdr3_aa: CATKPGLEAGELFF
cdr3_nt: TGTGCCACAAAACCGGGACTAGAAGCCGGGGAGCTGTTTTTT

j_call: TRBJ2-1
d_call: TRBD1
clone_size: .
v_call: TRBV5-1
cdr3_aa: CASSPGQGKYNEQFF
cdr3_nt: TGCGCCAGCAGCCCAGGACAGGGGAAGTACAATGAGCAGTTCTTC

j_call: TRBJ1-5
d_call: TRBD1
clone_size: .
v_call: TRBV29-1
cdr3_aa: CSVATGYNQPQHF
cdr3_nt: TGCAGCGTTGCGACAGGGTACAATCAGCCCCAGCATTTT

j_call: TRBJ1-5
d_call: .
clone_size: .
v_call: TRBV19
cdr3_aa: CASSIEATRLPQHF
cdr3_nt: TGTGCCAGTAGTATTGAGGCCACGCGACTGCCCCAGCATTTT

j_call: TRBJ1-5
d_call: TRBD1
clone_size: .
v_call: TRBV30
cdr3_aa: CAWSPPGQGSNQPQHF
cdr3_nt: TGTGCCTGGAGTCCTCCGGGACAGGGGTCGAATCAGCCCCAGCATTTT

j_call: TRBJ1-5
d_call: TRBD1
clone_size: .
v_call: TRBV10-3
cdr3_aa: CAISERQGGDQPQHF
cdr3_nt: TGTGCCATCAGTGAGAGACAGGGAGGTGATCAGCCCCAGCATTTT

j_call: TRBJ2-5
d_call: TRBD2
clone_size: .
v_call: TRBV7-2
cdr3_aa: CASSPRGGWETQYF
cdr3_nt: TGTGCCAGCAGCCCCCGGGGGGGTTGGGAGACCCAGTACTTC

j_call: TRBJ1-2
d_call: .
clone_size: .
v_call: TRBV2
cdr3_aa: CASSETGTPVYGYTF
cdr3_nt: TGTGCCAGCAGTGAAACAGGGACCCCTGTCTATGGCTACACCTTC

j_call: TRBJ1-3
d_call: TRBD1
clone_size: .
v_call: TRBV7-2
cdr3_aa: CASTPTGVRSGNTIYF
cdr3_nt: TGTGCCAGCACACCTACAGGGGTTCGCTCTGGAAACACCATATATTTT

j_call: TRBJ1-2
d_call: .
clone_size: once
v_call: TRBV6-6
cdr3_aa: CASSYEGNYGYTF
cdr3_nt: TGTGCCAGCAGTTACGAGGGAAACTATGGCTACACCTTC